Following are 28 T cell receptor beta chains from one sample sequenced in a study of blood T cell repertoires in COVID-19. Produced via immunoSEQ multiplex PCR; TCRdb's table is partial and in-frame only. The profile shows about 52,000 clones, 70% to 90% of them singletons. Sequenced: peripheral blood. Source of these receptors: a man in his 70s with acute or convalescent COVID-19.

The gene calls are TRBV13 and TRBJ2-7, with TRBD2 matching over 13 bases. The V gene end was trimmed by 5 bases and the J gene end by 3 bases; junction bases not matched to a gene: 1. This CDR3 has 14 residues. Per the germline V gene, CDR1 is PRHDT and CDR2 is FYEKMQ (reference sequence). The CDR3 sequence is CASSRLAGGYEQYF. The CDR3 DNA is TGTGCCAGCAGCCGACTAGCGGGAGGCTACGAGCAGTACTTC.

J is TRBJ2-3 and V is TRBV24-1; D might be TRBD2 (5 bases). The V end lost 7 bases, the J end lost 1 base, and 14 bases lay between the germline ends. The CDR3 consists of 15 residues. CDR1 and CDR2 from the germline V gene are KGHDR and SFDVKD. The CDR3 sequence is CATRPSGPRTDTQYF. The CDR3 DNA follows: TGTGCCACCAGACCGAGCGGACCCCGCACAGATACGCAGTATTTT.

The CDR3 region is CASSPGGITDTQYF. As DNA, the CDR3 is TGTGCCAGCAGCCCAGGGGGAATTACAGATACGCAGTATTTT. V gene TRBV5-4 combines with J gene TRBJ2-3; 7 bases are a match to TRBD1. The CDR3 is 14 amino acids. CDR1 and CDR2 (germline): SGHNT, YYREEE (reference sequence). V lost 4 bases to trimming and J lost 3 bases; unmatched junction nucleotides: 5. The whole variable domain, filled in from reference TRBV5-4 and TRBJ2-3, reads ETGVTQSPTHLIKTRGQQVTLRCSSQSGHNTVSWYQQALGQGPQFIFQYYREEENGRGNFPPRFSGLQFPNYSSELNVNALELDDSALYLCASSPGGITDTQYFGPGTRLTVL.

The rearrangement uses TRBV11-2 and TRBJ2-7; maybe TRBD1 (6 bases). Germline CDR1 is SGHAT and CDR2 is FQNNGV. The germline V and J ends were trimmed by 5 bases and 3 bases, with 26 bases remaining between them. The CDR3 has 18 residues. The CDR3 spells CASSPGPSLGASGYEQYV. The CDR3 DNA is TGTGCCAGCAGCCCCGGACCCTCCCTGGGGGCATCGGGCTACGAGCAGTACGTC.

The J gene is TRBJ2-3, the V gene TRBV5-1; 8 bases agree with TRBD1. CDR3 length: 19 amino acids. With 4 bases clipped from V and 0 bases from J, the junction kept 16 bases outside the gene matches. Germline V gene lookup returns CDR1 SGHRS and CDR2 YFSETQ. The CDR3: CASSIGTGDPFTSTDTQYF. In DNA, the CDR3 is TGCGCCAGCAGCATCGGGACAGGAGATCCCTTCACTAGCACAGATACGCAGTATTTT.

The rearrangement joins TRBV10-1 to TRBJ2-5; 10 bases map to TRBD2. The germline V gene has CDR1 WNHNN and CDR2 SYGVQD (reference sequence). The CDR3 loop spans 16 amino acids. Losses at the gene ends were 0 bases for V and 7 bases for J; bases not matched to a gene: 8. The CDR3 reads CASSESRTSGVGTQYF. CDR3 bases: TGCGCCAGCAGTGAGTCGAGGACTAGCGGAGTGGGGACCCAGTACTTC.

This clone was recorded once. This chain uses TRBV27 with TRBJ2-1; 12 positions agree with TRBD2. Germline values: CDR1 MNHEY, CDR2 SMNVEV (reference sequence). The CDR3 has 17 residues. The trim removed 6 bases at V and 1 base at J, leaving 7 bases unmatched. The CDR3 DNA reads TGTGCCAGCAGCCCACGACTAGCGGGAGAATCCTACAATGAGCAGTTCTTC. This encodes CASSPRLAGESYNEQFF.

The chain joins TRBV28 to TRBJ2-4; D gene ambiguous. Germline V CDR1 and CDR2: MDHEN, SYDVKM. V lost 2 bases, J lost 7 bases, and 9 bases lay in between. The CDR3 loop spans 13 amino acids. The CDR3 bases are TGTGCCAGCAGTTTACTCCCCGAGAACATTCAGTACTTC. Protein product: CASSLLPENIQYF.

This chain uses TRBV5-5 with TRBJ1-3; weak D call: TRBD1 (6 bases). This CDR3 is 13 amino acids long. The V gene lost 3 bases and the J gene lost 11 bases, with 15 bases spanning the gap. The germline V gene encodes CDR1 SGHKS and CDR2 YYEKEE (reference sequence). The CDR3 loop reads CASSSAGEGAIYF. Here the CDR3 DNA reads TGTGCCAGCAGCTCGGCAGGGGAAGGCGCCATATATTTT.

The rearrangement links TRBV6-1 to TRBJ1-1; D unclear. V lost 2 bases and J 5 bases, leaving 12 bases between the germline ends. This CDR3 is built from 14 residues. Germline lookup yields CDR1 MNHNS and CDR2 SASEGT. CDR3 residues: CASSELEVPTEAFF. DNA of the CDR3: TGTGCCAGCAGTGAATTAGAGGTCCCGACTGAAGCTTTCTTT.

J is TRBJ1-2 and V is TRBV7-9; 7 positions agree with TRBD1. CDR3 size: 14 residues. The V gene end was trimmed by 6 bases and the J gene end by 6 bases; junction bases not matched to a gene: 10. CDR1 and CDR2 from the germline V gene are SEHNR and FQNEAQ (reference sequence). The CDR3 DNA follows: TGTGCCAGCAGGCGTCCCGGGACAGAGGATGGCTACACCTTC. It specifies CASRRPGTEDGYTF.

This clone was observed a single time. This chain links TRBV13 with TRBJ2-7, with D possibly TRBD2 on 5 matching bases. The CDR3 runs 14 residues. V lost 8 bases to trimming and J lost 1 base, with 15 bases between them. Germline V gives CDR1 PRHDT, CDR2 FYEKMQ (reference sequence). CDR3 sequence (DNA): TGTGCCAGCTCCCGAGCGGCCGGTTCCTACGAGCAGTACTTC. It is translated as CASSRAAGSYEQYF.

This clone appeared once. V and J are TRBV5-6 and TRBJ1-2; D might be TRBD1 (5 bases). V was trimmed by 4 bases and J by 10 bases, leaving 14 bases between them. This CDR3 spans 12 amino acids. Germline CDR1 SGHDT, CDR2 YYEEEE. CDR3 residues: CASSPGGFYYTF. The CDR3 region has the DNA TGTGCCAGCAGCCCGGGGGGGTTTTACTACACCTTC.

This clone was recorded only once. The V call is TRBV11-3, the J call TRBJ1-1; no firm D call. The CDR3 runs 14 residues. The ends were cut back, 5 bases at V and 1 base at J, with 11 bases in the middle. Germline CDR1 is SGHNT and CDR2 is YENEEA. The CDR3 loop is CASSRGRANTEAFF. CDR3 nucleotide sequence: TGTGCCAGCAGCCGGGGTCGGGCGAACACTGAAGCTTTCTTT.

The V gene is TRBV5-4, the J gene TRBJ2-1; 8 bases align to TRBD1. The CDR3 is 14 amino acids. CDR1 and CDR2 from the germline V gene are SGHNT and YYREEE (reference sequence). V gave up 4 bases and J gave up 8 bases; unmatched junction bases: 8. The CDR3 sequence is CASSRGQGIYEQFF. In DNA form, the CDR3 reads TGTGCCAGCAGCCGAGGACAGGGCATCTATGAGCAGTTCTTC.

The chain combines TRBV7-2 with TRBJ1-5; 10 bases are shared with TRBD1. Germline CDR1 reads SGHTA; CDR2 reads FQGNSA. The V and J ends lost 4 bases and 7 bases, in that order; junction bases with no gene match: 4. This CDR3 has 14 residues. The DNA of the CDR3 is TGTGCCAGCAGCTCGGACAGGGGGGTCCAGCCCCAGCATTTT. This encodes CASSSDRGVQPQHF. The whole variable domain, filled in from reference TRBV7-2 and TRBJ1-5, reads GAGVSQSPSNKVTEKGKDVELRCDPISGHTALYWYRQSLGQGLEFLIYFQGNSAPDKSGLPSDRFSAERTGGSVSTLTIQRTQQEDSAVYLCASSSDRGVQPQHFGDGTRLSIL.

V and J are TRBV2 and TRBJ2-3; 10 bases align to TRBD2. This CDR3 comprises 20 residues. Germline assignment: CDR1 SNHLY and CDR2 FYNNEI. The V gene end was trimmed by 8 bases and the J gene end by 1 base; junction bases not matched to a gene: 21. The chain's CDR3 is CASRPGTSGEIPLGTDTQYF. In DNA, the CDR3 is TGTGCCAGCCGACCTGGAACTAGCGGGGAGATTCCGCTTGGCACAGATACGCAGTATTTT.

The gene calls are TRBV28 and TRBJ1-1, with a weak D call TRBD1 (6 bases). V was trimmed by 6 bases and J by 11 bases, leaving 19 bases between them. Germline V gene sequence: CDR1 MDHEN, CDR2 SYDVKM. The CDR3 is 13 residues long. The CDR3: CASRRRRGIRAFF. The CDR3 DNA follows: TGTGCCAGCAGACGACGCAGGGGTATCCGGGCTTTCTTT.

The rearrangement links TRBV5-1 to TRBJ2-7, with 11 bases aligning to TRBD2. Germline CDR1 reads SGHRS; CDR2 reads YFSETQ. The junction had 4 bases not matched to a gene; V was cut back by 2 bases and J by 3 bases. The CDR3 is made up of 15 amino acids. The CDR3 is CASSFPSGRHYEQYF. The DNA for the CDR3 is TGCGCCAGCAGCTTCCCTAGCGGGAGGCACTACGAGCAGTACTTC.

The chain carries TRBV6-5 and TRBJ1-2, with D perhaps matching TRBD1 (5 bases). V lost 7 bases and J lost 6, with 12 bases in between. The germline gives CDR1 MNHEY, CDR2 SVGAGI. CDR3 length equals 12 residues. The CDR3 DNA reads TGTGCCAGCACCAGGCGGGGGAATGGCTACACCTTC. It specifies CASTRRGNGYTF.

This chain connects TRBV19 to TRBJ1-2; 7 bases agree with TRBD1. J gave up 6 bases and V 5 bases, and 6 bases lay outside the gene matches. This CDR3 contains 13 residues. From germline, CDR1 is LNHDA and CDR2 SQIVND (reference sequence). The CDR3 loop reads CASSFSGTDGYTF. CDR3 bases: TGTGCCAGTAGTTTCTCCGGGACAGATGGCTACACCTTC.

The V and J genes are TRBV7-9 and TRBJ1-2; D gene unclear. The germline V gene encodes CDR1 SEHNR and CDR2 FQNEAQ (reference sequence). The CDR3 is 14 residues long. V shed 5 bases and J shed 2 bases, with 12 bases lying between them. The chain's CDR3 is CASSKSGGNYGYTF. CDR3 coding DNA: TGTGCCAGCAGCAAATCCGGCGGGAACTATGGCTACACCTTC.

The chain couples TRBV27 to TRBJ2-7; 10 nucleotides agree with TRBD1. The CDR3 is 13 amino acids. Germline V gives CDR1 MNHEY, CDR2 SMNVEV (reference sequence). V shed 5 bases and J 9 bases; nucleotides not matched to a gene: 7. CDR3 sequence reads: CASSTRQGAPQYV. The DNA of the CDR3 is TGTGCCAGCAGTACCCGACAGGGGGCGCCGCAGTACGTC.

The J gene is TRBJ2-5, the V gene TRBV29-1; 7 positions match TRBD2. The trim removed 3 bases at V and 4 bases at J, leaving 11 bases unmatched. Germline lookup yields CDR1 SQVTM and CDR2 ANQGSEA. This CDR3 spans 15 amino acids. CDR3 DNA: TGCAGCGTTGACCGCGCGGGAGCGGTTGGAGAGACCCAGTACTTC. Its protein product is CSVDRAGAVGETQYF.

The V call is TRBV7-9, the J call TRBJ2-1; the D gene is possibly TRBD1 (6 bases). Between the trimmed V and J ends, which lost 2 bases and 9 bases, there was a span of 17 bases. The germline CDR1 and CDR2 sequences are SEHNR and FQNEAQ (reference sequence). CDR3 size: 15 residues. CDR3 in amino acids: CASSLTIRDNTEQFF. The CDR3 bases are TGTGCCAGCAGCTTAACAATCAGGGACAATACTGAGCAGTTCTTC.

This clone was counted only a few times. The rearrangement uses TRBV6-5 and TRBJ1-1; D is ambiguous. Looked up from germline, CDR1 is MNHEY and CDR2 is SVGAGI. This CDR3 spans 14 amino acids. V lost 10 bases and J lost 1, with 16 bases in between. The DNA for the CDR3 is TGTGCCACCACCCCCGGGGATAGGAACACTGAAGCTTTCTTT. Protein product: CATTPGDRNTEAFF.

The chain couples TRBV14 to TRBJ2-1; 11 bases line up with TRBD2. CDR3 length equals 16 residues. With V trimmed by 3 bases and J by 4 bases, 5 bases remained unmatched. Germline-derived CDR1 and CDR2 are SGHDN and FVKESK. CDR3 DNA: TGTGCCAGCAGCCATTTAGGGACTAGCGGTTACAATGAGCAGTTCTTC. Amino acid sequence: CASSHLGTSGYNEQFF.

This rearrangement joins TRBV2 to TRBJ1-5, with 7 bases matching TRBD1. The CDR3 totals 15 residues. Trimming took 7 bases from V and 2 from J; bases not matched to a gene: 8. Germline V lookup: CDR1 SNHLY, CDR2 FYNNEI. CDR3 sequence (DNA): TGTGCCAGCACCACAGGGGACTGGGGCAATCAGCCCCAGCATTTT. Translating it yields CASTTGDWGNQPQHF.